This T cell receptor (beta chain) originates from a study of blood T cell repertoires in COVID-19. Looking at the study overall: Researchers got acute and convalescent COVID-19 samples from the United States, Italy and Spain. PBMCs, B-cell-depleted T cells, or T cells provided the cDNA or gDNA that made up the material.

Study processing details: Reference gene primer amplification in the assay estimated nucleated cell counts. Profiling relied on immunoSEQ multiplex PCR, and the TCRdb table lists in-frame clones only, not all of them. V, J and clone size are taken as reported in that table, and D and trimming were inferred from the DNA itself. This table has about 87,000 clones, more than 85% appearing once. This receptor was obtained from a man in his forties with acute or convalescent COVID-19. The sample comprised peripheral blood.

For the CDR3, the DNA is TGCAGCGTTGGAGGATCTGGAAACACCATATATTTT. It yields the protein CSVGGSGNTIYF. The rearrangement links TRBV29-1 to TRBJ1-3; D not certain. The CDR3 runs 12 residues. V was clipped by 4 bases and J by 1 base, with 5 bases between them. CDR1 is SQVTM, CDR2 ANQGSEA, per germline.